The entry below gives a single T cell receptor beta chain sequence along with its context. Per germline, CDR1 SGHAT and CDR2 FQNNGV. Trimming took 3 bases from V and 2 from J; bases not matched to a gene: 15. This CDR3 has 18 residues. Caucasian adults living in Nashville, Tennessee, provided all samples. This entry is derived from a study of shared clonotypes between healthy human individuals. Using approximately 200 ng DNA, 32,000 or so T cell genomes, the sorted-subset replicate PCRs were run. Assay used: immunoSEQ multiplex PCR; TCRdb lists only in-frame clones, some missing. The sample includes 850,000 to 1,200,000 clones, about three quarters seen only once; the top ten take approximately 1.3%.

Sequencing input: memory CD4+ T cells sorted from blood. Subset of the sample: CD45RA-negative fraction. The receptor was derived from a young man in good health. This chain links TRBV11-2 with TRBJ1-2; the match to TRBD1 covers 7 bases. In DNA, the CDR3 is TGTGCCAGCAGCTTGCAACCGAACCCCGGGACAGAAAACTATGGCTACACCTTC. The encoded protein is CASSLQPNPGTENYGYTF.